The rows below give T cell receptor beta chains drawn from one sample of a study of cytomegalovirus exposure and HLA in healthy donors. The data were produced by immunoSEQ multiplex PCR, yet TCRdb's version contains in-frame clones alone and is incomplete. The data contain 45,000 to 65,000 clones, about 70% of them singletons. Sequenced: PBMCs. All receptors come from a woman aged 45-65 years in good health and CMV-seropositive. The CDR3 runs from the conserved cysteine through the conserved F or W. Fields, in order: V gene, clone size, J gene, D gene, CDR3 DNA, CDR3 protein. D genes are given only for firm matches. Clone size, where shown, is once, few, many, or a class for clones that have expanded.

v_gene: TRBV27; abundance: NA; j_gene: TRBJ2-7; d_gene: TRBD1; CDR3nt: TGTGCCAGCAGTCCCACCTTTCCGGGACAGCAATATTTC; CDR3aa: CASSPTFPGQQYF
v_gene: TRBV19; abundance: few; j_gene: TRBJ1-4; d_gene: NA; CDR3nt: TGTGCCAGTAGTATAAGCGGCGGTGAAAAACTGTTTTTT; CDR3aa: CASSISGGEKLFF
v_gene: TRBV7-9; abundance: NA; j_gene: TRBJ2-1; d_gene: TRBD2; CDR3nt: TGTGCCAGCAGCTTAGCTGCGGGAGGTTTATACAATGAGCAGTTCTTC; CDR3aa: CASSLAAGGLYNEQFF
v_gene: TRBV7-3; abundance: few; j_gene: TRBJ2-2; d_gene: TRBD2; CDR3nt: TGTGCCAGCAGCATAACATCTAGCGGGGGCCTCCTCTCGAACACCGGGGAGCTGTTTTTT; CDR3aa: CASSITSSGGLLSNTGELFF
v_gene: TRBV28; abundance: NA; j_gene: TRBJ2-1; d_gene: NA; CDR3nt: TGTGCCAGCAGTTTATCAGCGGGCATCTACAATGAGCAGTTCTTC; CDR3aa: CASSLSAGIYNEQFF
v_gene: TRBV29-1; abundance: NA; j_gene: TRBJ2-7; d_gene: TRBD1; CDR3nt: TGCAGCGTTGAGGGTGGGCAGGGGGCTATAAACGAGCAGTACTTC; CDR3aa: CSVEGGQGAINEQYF
v_gene: TRBV11-3; abundance: NA; j_gene: TRBJ2-1; d_gene: TRBD1; CDR3nt: TGTGCCAGCAGTCCCGGGACAGTCGGCAATGAGCAGTTCTTC; CDR3aa: CASSPGTVGNEQFF
v_gene: TRBV6-6; abundance: few; j_gene: TRBJ1-2; d_gene: TRBD1; CDR3nt: TGTGCCAGCAGGGTGGGACAGGATGGCTACACCTTC; CDR3aa: CASRVGQDGYTF
v_gene: TRBV7-2; abundance: NA; j_gene: TRBJ1-4; d_gene: NA; CDR3nt: TGTGCCAGCAGCTTAGGTCGAAGGGGTAATGAAAAACTGTTTTTT; CDR3aa: CASSLGRRGNEKLFF
v_gene: TRBV4-3; abundance: NA; j_gene: TRBJ1-1; d_gene: NA; CDR3nt: TGCGCCAGCAGCCAAGATATCCCAGGGTTCATGAACACTGAAGCTTTCTTT; CDR3aa: CASSQDIPGFMNTEAFF
v_gene: TRBV5-6; abundance: few; j_gene: TRBJ1-1; d_gene: NA; CDR3nt: TGTGCCAGCAGCTCATACAGGGCTGAAGCTTTCTTT; CDR3aa: CASSSYRAEAFF
v_gene: TRBV9; abundance: once; j_gene: TRBJ1-1; d_gene: NA; CDR3nt: TGTGCCAGTACCGGAGGGGGGGGGACTTCAGGCACTGAAGCTTTCTTT; CDR3aa: CASTGGGGTSGTEAFF
v_gene: TRBV11-1; abundance: NA; j_gene: TRBJ2-5; d_gene: NA; CDR3nt: TGTGCCAGCAGCCCATATAGCGGTCAGGAGACCCAGTACTTC; CDR3aa: CASSPYSGQETQYF
v_gene: TRBV6-5; abundance: NA; j_gene: TRBJ2-5; d_gene: NA; CDR3nt: TGTGCCAGCAGTTACTCGACTGAAGGGAGCAAGCAGTACTTC; CDR3aa: CASSYSTEGSKQYF
v_gene: TRBV28; abundance: NA; j_gene: TRBJ2-1; d_gene: NA; CDR3nt: TGTGCCAGCAGACCGGCGGTAGCGAACAATGAGCAGTTCTTC; CDR3aa: CASRPAVANNEQFF
v_gene: TRBV5-1; abundance: NA; j_gene: TRBJ2-7; d_gene: NA; CDR3nt: TGCGCCAGCAGCCGCACCAGTCCCTACGAGCAGTACTTC; CDR3aa: CASSRTSPYEQYF
v_gene: TRBV4-2; abundance: NA; j_gene: TRBJ2-1; d_gene: NA; CDR3nt: TGTGCCAGCAGCAACCGGGACTCTCACAATGAGCAGTTCTTC; CDR3aa: CASSNRDSHNEQFF
v_gene: TRBV15; abundance: NA; j_gene: TRBJ2-1; d_gene: NA; CDR3nt: TGTGCCACCAGCAGAGATAAGAACCCAGGCTATGAGCAGTTCTTC; CDR3aa: CATSRDKNPGYEQFF
v_gene: TRBV5-1; abundance: NA; j_gene: TRBJ2-2; d_gene: NA; CDR3nt: TGCGCCAGCAGCTTCAACAGGGACACCGGGGAGCTGTTTTTT; CDR3aa: CASSFNRDTGELFF
v_gene: TRBV19; abundance: NA; j_gene: TRBJ1-3; d_gene: NA; CDR3nt: TGTGCCAGTTCCCGATCGAGCTCTGGAAACACCATATATTTT; CDR3aa: CASSRSSSGNTIYF
v_gene: TRBV7-9; abundance: NA; j_gene: TRBJ2-3; d_gene: NA; CDR3nt: TGTGCCACGGGGCGGGGATCCACAGATACGCAGTATTTT; CDR3aa: CATGRGSTDTQYF
v_gene: TRBV27; abundance: NA; j_gene: TRBJ2-3; d_gene: TRBD1; CDR3nt: TGTGCCAGCAGAGAACCAGGGGGAGATACGCAGTATTTT; CDR3aa: CASREPGGDTQYF
v_gene: TRBV7-6; abundance: NA; j_gene: TRBJ2-5; d_gene: NA; CDR3nt: TGTGCCAGCAGCCTGGGACTCCCAGAGACCCAGTACTTC; CDR3aa: CASSLGLPETQYF
v_gene: TRBV27; abundance: NA; j_gene: TRBJ1-5; d_gene: TRBD1; CDR3nt: TGTGCCAGCAGTCAAACAGGGGACTCGGGGCATCAGCCCCAGCATTTT; CDR3aa: CASSQTGDSGHQPQHF
v_gene: TRBV7-2; abundance: NA; j_gene: TRBJ2-1; d_gene: NA; CDR3nt: TGTGCCAGCAGCCGTGGTAGCGGACACAATGAGCAGTTCTTC; CDR3aa: CASSRGSGHNEQFF
v_gene: TRBV7-2; abundance: NA; j_gene: TRBJ2-3; d_gene: NA; CDR3nt: TGTGCCAGCAGGTTAGCGACCACAGCAGATACGCAGTATTTT; CDR3aa: CASRLATTADTQYF
v_gene: TRBV7-9; abundance: NA; j_gene: TRBJ2-7; d_gene: NA; CDR3nt: TGTGCCAGCAGCTTAGCTAGCGGAATAGTCTACGAGCAGTACTTC; CDR3aa: CASSLASGIVYEQYF
v_gene: TRBV5-4; abundance: NA; j_gene: TRBJ1-4; d_gene: NA; CDR3nt: TGTGCCAGCAGCTTGGGGGGAGCCACAGAGCCGCTGTTTTTT; CDR3aa: CASSLGGATEPLFF
v_gene: TRBV6-1; abundance: few; j_gene: TRBJ1-6; d_gene: NA; CDR3nt: TGTGCCAGCAGGTCGAGAAGAGGTGAATCACCCCTCCACTTT; CDR3aa: CASRSRRGESPLHF